The T cell receptor beta chain under discussion was sequenced for a study of cytomegalovirus exposure and HLA in healthy donors. Assay used: immunoSEQ multiplex PCR; TCRdb lists only in-frame clones, some missing. The repertoire holds about 82,000 clones, with 85% to 95% as singletons. The CDR3 is 17 residues long. Germline V lookup: CDR1 MDHEN, CDR2 SYDVKM. Trimming at V came to 5 bases and at J to 0 bases, leaving 8 bases not matched to a gene. Material for sequencing was PBMCs. The chain carries TRBV28 and TRBJ1-2; 11 positions match TRBD1. This receptor was obtained from a woman in her late teens or twenties in good health and CMV-seronegative. In nucleotides, the CDR3 is TGTGCCAGCAGTACCCGGACAGGGGGCCCAGCTAACTATGGCTACACCTTC. Translating it yields CASSTRTGGPANYGYTF.